This TCR beta chain was identified during a study of Ad26.COV2.S vaccination and SARS-CoV-2 variants. Background on the study: Ad26.COV2.S, an intramuscular injection, was given once or twice 56 days apart. Study-level results: The placebo group had lower spike-specific TCR breadth than the vaccine recipients did. The analyses of TCR breadth and depth may have understated the size of total T cell responses.

About this clone itself: What it binds is unknown.

The method was immunoSEQ multiplex PCR; TCRdb's version includes in-frame clones alone and lacks a portion of them. There are roughly 700,000 clones in the sample; 80% to 90% occur only once, and over 1.3% lies in the top ten. Germline V CDR1 and CDR2: SQVTM, ANQGSEA. The CDR3 contains 11 residues. Trimming took 1 base from V and 4 from J, leaving 5 bases between them. The treatment: over 15 received Ad26.COV2.S at low or high dose, single or two shots; 5 received placebo; per-sample allocation not given. Collection of the samples took place on day 63 after the first injection of vaccine or placebo. The V call is TRBV29-1, the J call TRBJ2-7; D gene ambiguous. This sample comprised peripheral blood, obtained in a trial of Ad26.COV2.S vaccine versus placebo. This clonotype was sampled from a person between 18 and 59 years old who received the Ad26.COV2.S COVID-19 vaccine or a placebo. In DNA form, the CDR3 reads TGCAGCGTTGAAGCGGAATACGAGCAGTACTTC. Protein product: CSVEAEYEQYF.